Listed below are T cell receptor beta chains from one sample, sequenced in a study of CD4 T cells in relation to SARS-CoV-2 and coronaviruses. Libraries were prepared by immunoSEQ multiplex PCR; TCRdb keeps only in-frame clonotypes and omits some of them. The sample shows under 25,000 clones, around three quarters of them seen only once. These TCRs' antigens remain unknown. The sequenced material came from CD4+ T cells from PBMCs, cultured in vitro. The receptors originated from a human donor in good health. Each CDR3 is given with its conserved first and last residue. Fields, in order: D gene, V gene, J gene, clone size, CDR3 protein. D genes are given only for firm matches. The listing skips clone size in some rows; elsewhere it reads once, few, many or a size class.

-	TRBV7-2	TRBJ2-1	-	CASSLVFGLNSYNEQFF
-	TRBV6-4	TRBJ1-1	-	CASSPGRLNTEAFF
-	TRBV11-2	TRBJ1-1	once	CASSSGTSFLGTEAFF
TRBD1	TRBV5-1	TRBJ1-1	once	CASSGGQGAREAFF
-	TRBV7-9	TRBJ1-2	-	CASSLRPESNYGYTF
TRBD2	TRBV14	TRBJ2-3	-	CASSQDLASGGTDTQYF
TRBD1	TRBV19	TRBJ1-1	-	CASSFGTGNLDEAFF
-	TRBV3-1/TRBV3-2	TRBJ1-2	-	CASSRNLGATNYGYTF
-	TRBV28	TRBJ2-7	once	CASSPRQKGRHEQYF
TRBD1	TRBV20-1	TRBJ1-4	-	CSARDRAKLFF
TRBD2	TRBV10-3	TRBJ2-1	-	CAISATLETSFNEQFF
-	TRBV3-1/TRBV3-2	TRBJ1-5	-	CASSPQTGFSNQPQHF
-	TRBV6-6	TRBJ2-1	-	CASRQDISYNEQFF
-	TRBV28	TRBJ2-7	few	CATDSFGEQYF
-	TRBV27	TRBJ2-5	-	CASRRSNFLETQYF
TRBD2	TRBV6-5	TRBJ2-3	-	CASRVAGGVTDTQYF
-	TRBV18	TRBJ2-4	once	CASSPYSSEDIQYF
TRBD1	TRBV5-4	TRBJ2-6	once	CAVKQGTISGANVLTF
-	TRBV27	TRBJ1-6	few	CASSAIRGRAYNSPLHF
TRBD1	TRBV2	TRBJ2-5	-	CASGQGKETQYF
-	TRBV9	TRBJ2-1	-	CASSPRRGSSDYNEQFF
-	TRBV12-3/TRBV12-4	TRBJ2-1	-	CASSLAVHEQFF
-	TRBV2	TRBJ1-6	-	CASSPGTQISPLHF
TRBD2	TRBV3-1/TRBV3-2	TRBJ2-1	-	CASSRRTSGRLENEQFF
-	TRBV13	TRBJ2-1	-	CASSLGLRGRGAQQFF
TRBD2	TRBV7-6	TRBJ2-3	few	CASSAPGLEDTQYF
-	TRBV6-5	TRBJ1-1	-	CASSYPSGVNTEAFF
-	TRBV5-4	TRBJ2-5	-	CASSPRNQETQYF
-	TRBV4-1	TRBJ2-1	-	CASSQGLRNGEQFF
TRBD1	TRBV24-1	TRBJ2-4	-	CATSASGQTIQYF
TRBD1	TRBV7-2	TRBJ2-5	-	CASSFTGTEETQYF
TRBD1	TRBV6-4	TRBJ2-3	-	CASRKGTGPTDTQYF
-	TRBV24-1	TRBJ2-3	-	CATSDFPPTDTQYF
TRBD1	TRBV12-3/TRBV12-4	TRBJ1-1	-	CASRTDRGSEAFF
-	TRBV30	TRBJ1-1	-	CAWSVRRAWPEAFF
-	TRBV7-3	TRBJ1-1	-	CASSLRAGMNTEAFF
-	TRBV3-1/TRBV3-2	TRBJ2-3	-	CASSQDFKISGDTQYF
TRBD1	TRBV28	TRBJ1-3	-	CASPPRDRPISGNTIYF
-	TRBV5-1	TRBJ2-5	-	CASSPAGRSLRTQYF
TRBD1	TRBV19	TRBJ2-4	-	CASSHLTGAGAKNIQYF